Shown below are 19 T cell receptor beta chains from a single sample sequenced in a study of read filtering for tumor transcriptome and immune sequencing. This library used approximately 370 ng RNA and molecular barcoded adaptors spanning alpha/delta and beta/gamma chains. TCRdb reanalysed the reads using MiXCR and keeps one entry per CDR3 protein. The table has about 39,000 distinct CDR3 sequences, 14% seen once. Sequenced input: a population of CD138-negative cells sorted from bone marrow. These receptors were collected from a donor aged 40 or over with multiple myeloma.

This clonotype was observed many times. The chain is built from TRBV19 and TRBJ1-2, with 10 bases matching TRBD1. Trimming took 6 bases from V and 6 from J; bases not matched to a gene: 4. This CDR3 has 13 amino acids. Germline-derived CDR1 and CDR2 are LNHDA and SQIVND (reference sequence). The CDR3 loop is CASSMTGGNGYTF. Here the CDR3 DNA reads TGTGCCAGTAGCATGACAGGGGGCAATGGCTACACCTTC.

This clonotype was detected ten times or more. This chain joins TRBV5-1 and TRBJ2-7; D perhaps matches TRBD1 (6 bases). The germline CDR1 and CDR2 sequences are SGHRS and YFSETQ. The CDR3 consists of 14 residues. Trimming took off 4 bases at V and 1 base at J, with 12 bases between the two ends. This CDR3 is CASSKGDTSYEQYF. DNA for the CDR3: TGCGCCAGCAGCAAAGGGGACACATCCTACGAGCAGTACTTC.

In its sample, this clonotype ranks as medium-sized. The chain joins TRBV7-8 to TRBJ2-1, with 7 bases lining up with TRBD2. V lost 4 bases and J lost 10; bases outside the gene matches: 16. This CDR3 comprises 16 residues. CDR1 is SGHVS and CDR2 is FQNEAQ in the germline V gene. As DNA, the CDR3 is TGTGCCAGCAGCTCTGGGGGGGGGACCTCTACTTTGGAGCAGTTCTTC. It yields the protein CASSSGGGTSTLEQFF.

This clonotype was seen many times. The CDR3: CSVGDPRTGVEKLFF. CDR3 nucleotides: TGCAGCGTTGGAGACCCCCGGACAGGGGTTGAAAAACTGTTTTTT. This chain uses TRBV29-1 with TRBJ1-4; TRBD1 matches at 9 bases. V shed 4 bases, J shed 7 bases, and the junction held 10 bases outside the gene matches. The CDR3 runs to 15 residues. CDR1 and CDR2 from the germline V gene are SQVTM and ANQGSEA. Together with reference TRBV29-1 and TRBJ1-4, the CDR3 gives the full variable domain: SAVISQKPSRDICQRGTSLTIQCQVDSQVTMMFWYRQQPGQSLTLIATANQGSEATYESGFVIDKFPISRPNLTFSTLTVSNMSPEDSSIYLCSVGDPRTGVEKLFFGSGTQLSVL.

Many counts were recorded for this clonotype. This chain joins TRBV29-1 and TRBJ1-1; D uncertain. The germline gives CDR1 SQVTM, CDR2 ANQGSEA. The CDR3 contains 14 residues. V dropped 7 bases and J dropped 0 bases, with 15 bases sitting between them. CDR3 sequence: CSGISSGMNTEAFF. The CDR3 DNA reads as TGCAGCGGTATATCGTCAGGAATGAACACTGAAGCTTTCTTT.

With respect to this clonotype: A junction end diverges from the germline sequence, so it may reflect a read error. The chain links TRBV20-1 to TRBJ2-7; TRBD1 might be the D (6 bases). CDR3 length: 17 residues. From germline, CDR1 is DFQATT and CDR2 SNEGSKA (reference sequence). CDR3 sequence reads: CSARALRMVDSMNDQYF. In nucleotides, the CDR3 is TGCAGTGCCAGAGCCCTGAGGATGGTGGACAGCATGAACGATCAGTACTTC.

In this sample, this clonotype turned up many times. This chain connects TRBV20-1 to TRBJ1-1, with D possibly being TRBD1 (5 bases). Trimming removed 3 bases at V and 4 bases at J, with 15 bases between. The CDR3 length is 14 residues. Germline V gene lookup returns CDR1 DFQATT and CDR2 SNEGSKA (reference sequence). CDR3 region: CSAREARTSTEAFF. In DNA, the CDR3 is TGCAGTGCTAGGGAAGCACGGACATCCACTGAAGCTTTCTTT.

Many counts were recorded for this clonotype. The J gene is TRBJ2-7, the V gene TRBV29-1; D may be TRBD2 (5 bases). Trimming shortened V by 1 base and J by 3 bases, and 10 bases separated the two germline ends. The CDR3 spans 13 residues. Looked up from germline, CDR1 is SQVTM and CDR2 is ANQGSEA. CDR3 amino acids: CSVEAGSIYEQYF. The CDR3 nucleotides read TGCAGCGTTGAAGCGGGATCCATCTACGAGCAGTACTTC.

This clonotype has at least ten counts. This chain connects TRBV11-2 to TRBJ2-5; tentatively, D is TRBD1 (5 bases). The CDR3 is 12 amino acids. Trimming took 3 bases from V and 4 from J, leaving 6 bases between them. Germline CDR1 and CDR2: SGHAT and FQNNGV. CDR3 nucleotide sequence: TGTGCCAGCAGCTTGGGGCGAGAGACCCAGTACTTC. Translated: CASSLGRETQYF.

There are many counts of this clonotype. In nucleotides, the CDR3 is TGCAGTGCTAGCCCGGATACGCAGTATTTT. This sequence encodes CSASPDTQYF. The chain links TRBV20-1 to TRBJ2-3; D is unclear. The CDR3 length is 10 residues. Germline assignment: CDR1 DFQATT and CDR2 SNEGSKA (reference sequence). Trimming shortened V by 3 bases and J by 6 bases, and 4 bases separated the two germline ends.

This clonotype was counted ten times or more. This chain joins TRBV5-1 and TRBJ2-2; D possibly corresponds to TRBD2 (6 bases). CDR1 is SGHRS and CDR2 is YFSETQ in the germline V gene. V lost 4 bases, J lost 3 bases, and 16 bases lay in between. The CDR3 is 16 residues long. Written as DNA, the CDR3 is TGCGCCAGCAGCCCAGCCGGGGCGGGACACACCGGGGAGCTGTTTTTT. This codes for CASSPAGAGHTGELFF.

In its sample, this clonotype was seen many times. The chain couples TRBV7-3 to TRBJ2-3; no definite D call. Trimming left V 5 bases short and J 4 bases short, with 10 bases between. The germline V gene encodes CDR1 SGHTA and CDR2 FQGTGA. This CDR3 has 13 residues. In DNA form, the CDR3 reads TGTGCCAGCAGCCATTTACGGGCAGATACGCAGTATTTT. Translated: CASSHLRADTQYF.

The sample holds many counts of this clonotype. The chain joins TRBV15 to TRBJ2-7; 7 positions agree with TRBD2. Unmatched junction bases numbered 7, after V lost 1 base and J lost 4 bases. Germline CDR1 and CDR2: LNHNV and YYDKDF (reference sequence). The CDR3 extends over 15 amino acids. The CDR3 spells CATSRGEGLLYEQYF. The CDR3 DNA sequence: TGTGCCACCAGCAGAGGGGAGGGACTCCTTTACGAGCAGTACTTC. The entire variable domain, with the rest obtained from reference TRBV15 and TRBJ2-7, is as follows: DAMVIQNPRYQVTQFGKPVTLSCSQTLNHNVMYWYQQKSSQAPKLLFHYYDKDFNNEADTPDNFQSRRPNTSFCFLDIRSPGLGDTAMYLCATSRGEGLLYEQYFGPGTRLTVT.

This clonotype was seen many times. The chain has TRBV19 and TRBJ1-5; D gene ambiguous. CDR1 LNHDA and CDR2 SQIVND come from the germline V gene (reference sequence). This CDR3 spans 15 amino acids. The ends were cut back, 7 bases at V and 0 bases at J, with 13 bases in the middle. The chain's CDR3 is CASKGSADSNQPQHF. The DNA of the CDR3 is TGTGCCAGTAAAGGTTCGGCGGATAGCAATCAGCCCCAGCATTTT.

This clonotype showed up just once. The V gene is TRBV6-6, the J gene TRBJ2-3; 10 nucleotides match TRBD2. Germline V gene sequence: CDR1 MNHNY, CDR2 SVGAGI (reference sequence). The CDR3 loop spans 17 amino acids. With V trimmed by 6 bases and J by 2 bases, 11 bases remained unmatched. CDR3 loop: CASRDGGLAETTDTQYF. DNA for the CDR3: TGTGCCAGCAGAGACGGAGGACTAGCGGAGACCACAGATACGCAGTATTTT.

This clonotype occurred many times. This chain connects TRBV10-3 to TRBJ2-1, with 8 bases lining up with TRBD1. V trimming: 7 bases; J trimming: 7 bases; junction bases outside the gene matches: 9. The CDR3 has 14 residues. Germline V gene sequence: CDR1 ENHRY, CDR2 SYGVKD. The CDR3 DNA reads TGTGCCATCAAAGGGCCAGGGGGCACGAATGAGCAGTTCTTC. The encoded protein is CAIKGPGGTNEQFF.

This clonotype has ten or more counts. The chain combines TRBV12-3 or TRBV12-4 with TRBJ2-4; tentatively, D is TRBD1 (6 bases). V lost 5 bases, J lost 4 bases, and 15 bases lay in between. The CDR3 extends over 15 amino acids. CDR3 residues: CASSTTGMSKNIQYF. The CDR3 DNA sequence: TGTGCCAGCAGTACTACAGGGATGTCAAAAAACATTCAGTACTTC.

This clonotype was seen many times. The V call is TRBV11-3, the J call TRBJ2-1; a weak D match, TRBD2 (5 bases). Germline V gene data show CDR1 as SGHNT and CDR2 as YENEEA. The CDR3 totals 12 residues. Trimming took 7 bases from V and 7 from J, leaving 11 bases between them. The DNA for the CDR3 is TGTGCCAGCACTTCTAGCCAGAATGAGCAGTTCTTC. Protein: CASTSSQNEQFF.

In DNA form, the CDR3 reads TGTGCCAGCAGTTACTGGACTAGCGGAACCGACAATGAGCAGTTCTTC. This codes for CASSYWTSGTDNEQFF. The chain joins TRBV6-2 or TRBV6-3 to TRBJ2-1; 10 nucleotides line up with TRBD2. The CDR3 extends over 16 amino acids. The ends lost 1 base at V and 5 bases at J; junction bases unmatched: 5. The germline CDR1 and CDR2 sequences are MNHEY and SVGEGT.